This TCR beta chain was identified in a study of beta chain features in type 1 diabetes. At the level of the study: Across all samples, some 98 million sorted cells were examined.

The germline V gene encodes CDR1 MNHEY and CDR2 SVGAGI. Trimming removed 0 bases from V and 4 bases from J, with 12 bases in between. The CDR3 is made up of 15 amino acids. As every portion of the isolated RNA was reverse transcribed, the sequencing read expressed TCRB transcripts. The data were produced by immunoSEQ multiplex PCR, yet TCRdb's version contains in-frame clones alone and is incomplete. In the table there are 400,000 to 600,000 clones, over 25% of which are singletons. Every participating donor gave one draw, a heparinised blood sample averaging roughly 100 mL. Points from the study as a whole: PCR, the amplification step, might favor shorter templates, equally in patients and controls. When cDNA is sequenced, cells with high TCR expression could be over-represented.

Regarding this clone: Antigen: not known.

V gene TRBV6-5 combines with J gene TRBJ1-2; D perhaps matches TRBD1 (5 bases). The clonotype originates from a man aged 18 to 30 in good health. The specimen was naive CD4+ T cells from blood. CDR3 region: CASSYSSGPGYGYTF. The CDR3 DNA reads TGTGCCAGCAGTTACTCGTCGGGACCCGGCTATGGCTACACCTTC.